This TCR beta chain is drawn from a study of cytotoxic CD8 clonotypes in ibrutinib-treated CLL. Across the study: An average of about 250,000 productive templates and 94,082 productive rearrangements was obtained per sample. General study points: Private clonotypes, not public ones, expanded at ibrutinib response. Baseline levels of clonality went above those of age-matched healthy donors and moved with circulating CD8+ T-cell counts.

Germline CDR1 is LGHNA and CDR2 is YNFKEQ. The CDR3 has 15 residues. The ends lost 3 bases at V and 0 bases at J; junction bases unmatched: 5. A 1 in 200,000 to 1 in 1 million T cell depth was the sequencing target. Measured with immunoSEQ multiplex PCR; TCRdb has only the in-frame clones, and not every one. The sample has about 200,000 clones; roughly three quarters are singletons. This clone has just one count. The antigen is undetermined. This clonotype was obtained from a human donor with chronic lymphocytic leukemia. The sequences come from PBMCs, collected after 12 months of ibrutinib treatment. The V call is TRBV4-2, the J call TRBJ2-7; 7 bases map to TRBD2. The CDR3 nucleotides read TGTGCCAGCAGCCAGGGGGGGGGAGTCTCCTACGAGCAGTACTTC. The encoded protein is CASSQGGGVSYEQYF.